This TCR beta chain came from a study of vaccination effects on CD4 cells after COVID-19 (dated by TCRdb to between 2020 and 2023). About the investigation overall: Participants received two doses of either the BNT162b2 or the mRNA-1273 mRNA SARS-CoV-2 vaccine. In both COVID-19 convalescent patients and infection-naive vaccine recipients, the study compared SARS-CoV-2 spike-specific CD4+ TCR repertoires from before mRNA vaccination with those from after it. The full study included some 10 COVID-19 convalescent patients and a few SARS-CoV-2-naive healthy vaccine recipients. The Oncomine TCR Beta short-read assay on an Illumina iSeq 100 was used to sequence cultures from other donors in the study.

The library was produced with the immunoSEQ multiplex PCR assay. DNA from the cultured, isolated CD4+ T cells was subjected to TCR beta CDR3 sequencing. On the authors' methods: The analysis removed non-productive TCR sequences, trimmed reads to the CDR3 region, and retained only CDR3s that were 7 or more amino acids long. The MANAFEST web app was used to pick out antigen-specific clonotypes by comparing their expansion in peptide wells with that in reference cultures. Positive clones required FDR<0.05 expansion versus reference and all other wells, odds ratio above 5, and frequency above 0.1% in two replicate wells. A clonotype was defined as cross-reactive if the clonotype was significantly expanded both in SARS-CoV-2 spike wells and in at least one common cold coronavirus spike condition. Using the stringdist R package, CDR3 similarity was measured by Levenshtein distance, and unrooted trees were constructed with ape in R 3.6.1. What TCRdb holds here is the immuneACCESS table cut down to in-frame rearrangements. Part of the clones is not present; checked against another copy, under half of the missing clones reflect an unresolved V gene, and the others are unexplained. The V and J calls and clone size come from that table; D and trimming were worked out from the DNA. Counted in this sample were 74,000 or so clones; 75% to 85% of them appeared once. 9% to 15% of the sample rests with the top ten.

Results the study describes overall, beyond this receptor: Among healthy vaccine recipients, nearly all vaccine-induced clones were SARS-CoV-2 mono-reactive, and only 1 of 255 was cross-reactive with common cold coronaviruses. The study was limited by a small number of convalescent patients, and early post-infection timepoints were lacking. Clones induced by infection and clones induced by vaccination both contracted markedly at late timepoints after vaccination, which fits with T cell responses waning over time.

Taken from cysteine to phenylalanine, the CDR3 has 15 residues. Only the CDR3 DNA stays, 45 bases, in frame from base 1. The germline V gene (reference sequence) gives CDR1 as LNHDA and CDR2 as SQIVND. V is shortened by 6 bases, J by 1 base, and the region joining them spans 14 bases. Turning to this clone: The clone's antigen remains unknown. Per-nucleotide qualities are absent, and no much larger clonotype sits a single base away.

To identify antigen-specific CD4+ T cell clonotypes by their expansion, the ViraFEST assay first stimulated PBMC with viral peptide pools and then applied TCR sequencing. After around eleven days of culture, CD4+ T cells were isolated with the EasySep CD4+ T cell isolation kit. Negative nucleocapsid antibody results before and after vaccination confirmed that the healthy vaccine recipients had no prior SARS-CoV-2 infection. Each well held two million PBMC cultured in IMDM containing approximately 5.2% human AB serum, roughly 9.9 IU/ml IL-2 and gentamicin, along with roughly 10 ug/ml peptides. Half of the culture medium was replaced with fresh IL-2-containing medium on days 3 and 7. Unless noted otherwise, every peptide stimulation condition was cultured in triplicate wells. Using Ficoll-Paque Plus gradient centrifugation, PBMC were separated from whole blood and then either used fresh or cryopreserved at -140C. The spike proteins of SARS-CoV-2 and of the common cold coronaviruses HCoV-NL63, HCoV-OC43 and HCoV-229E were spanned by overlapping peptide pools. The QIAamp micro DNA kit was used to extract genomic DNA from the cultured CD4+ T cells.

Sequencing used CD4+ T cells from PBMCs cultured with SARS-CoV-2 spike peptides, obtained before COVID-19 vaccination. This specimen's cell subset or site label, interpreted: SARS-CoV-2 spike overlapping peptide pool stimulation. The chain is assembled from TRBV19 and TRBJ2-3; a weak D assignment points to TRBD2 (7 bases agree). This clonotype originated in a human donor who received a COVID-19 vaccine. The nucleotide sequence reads TGTGCCAGTAGACATGGGGGGGCGGGCACAGATACGCAGTATTTT. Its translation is CASRHGGAGTDTQYF.